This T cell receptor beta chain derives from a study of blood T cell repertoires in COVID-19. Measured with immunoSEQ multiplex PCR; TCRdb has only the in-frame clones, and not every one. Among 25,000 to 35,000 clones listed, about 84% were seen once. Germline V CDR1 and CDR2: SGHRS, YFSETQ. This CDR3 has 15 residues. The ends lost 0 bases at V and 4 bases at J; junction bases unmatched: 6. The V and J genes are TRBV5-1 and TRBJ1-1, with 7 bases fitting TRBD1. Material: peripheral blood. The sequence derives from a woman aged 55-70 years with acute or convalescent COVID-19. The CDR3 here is CASSLVSGTATEAFF. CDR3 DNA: TGCGCCAGCAGCTTGGTCTCCGGGACAGCCACTGAAGCTTTCTTT.